The rows below give T cell receptor beta chains drawn from one sample of a study of shared clonotypes between healthy human individuals. Sequencing used immunoSEQ multiplex PCR; TCRdb keeps in-frame clones, though not all of them. The table records a few million clones, approximately 92% of them present only once. Input material: naive CD8+ T cells from PBMCs. These TCRs come from a man in his late teens or twenties in good health. Some clones in this sample may be carry-over from other donors' samples. The conserved cysteine and the conserved F or W are not part of the CDR3 here.

cdr3_aa v_call
ASSQDWTTGILDEQY TRBV14
ASSRGQFNEQF TRBV7-9
ASSGDITSNQPQH TRBV7-9
ASSPYLSGTNEKLF TRBV5-1
ASSLSGTERGELF TRBV5-1
ASSPTQGTGNYEQY TRBV11-2
SVEEGASGTEAF TRBV29-1
ASKTLGEATQY TRBV27
ASSLWGARSEQF TRBV27
ASSFLGASLNTEAF TRBV28
ASSPRALTLQETQY TRBV27
ASSLDRYSNQPQH TRBV7-2
ASSGGFPQGVYEQY TRBV19
ASSLRGQRSYEQY TRBV5-1
ASSSHPGLAGYEQY TRBV7-8
ASSLGLAGVTGELF TRBV7-6
ASSFRGVHYNEQF TRBV7-9
ASSFTSGGQPQH TRBV28
ASSLENRRPGNTIY TRBV5-5
ASSPTSYEQY TRBV7-8
ASSQSFSEVTGELF TRBV4-1
ASSSWGSGELF TRBV7-3
ASSLALWEDTDTQY TRBV5-1
ASSLPITGGNTDTQY TRBV7-8
AIKAGGAGNTIY TRBV10-3
ASSQSPGIYNEQF TRBV4-1
ASSLAGREVGELF TRBV7-8
ASSQDRGLHGYT TRBV4-1
ASRTLDGGDRDTQY TRBV2
ASSLLGGESVSSEQY TRBV7-9
ASSLGGAPTQY TRBV27
ASSRVDSYEQY TRBV6-6
ASSPRLADEQF TRBV4-3
ASTPDRAGVYGYT TRBV19
AVGQSYGYT TRBV6-5
ASSRKAGLSGTQY TRBV27
ASSLSSSGFVSYEQY TRBV13
ASSLDRSRGGHEQY TRBV11-2
ASSFGTGNNYGYT TRBV7-9
SVTSGSAYNEQF TRBV29-1
ASSQDRVNYGYT TRBV7-8
ASSLVQGTAVNSPLH TRBV7-9
ASSSASGKDEQY TRBV28
ASSLSGTSARTDTQY TRBV5-1
ASSLGGFTEAF TRBV5-1
ASYSMAGGAHEQF TRBV7-9
ASSYSLRGVNEKLF TRBV6-5
ATSPPGQGIVETQY TRBV15
ASSGITELGNTIY TRBV9
ASSPQSSNIQY TRBV7-9
ASSQGGQGGLSNEQF TRBV4-1
ASSTFSRDRRFYEQY TRBV27
ASSYSGTSVEQY TRBV27
ASSLGRGGVYEQY TRBV7-9
ASSFAVGGELF TRBV27
ASRPGQLNQPQH TRBV2